The 11 T cell receptor beta chains below come from one sample, sequenced in a study of blood T cell repertoires in COVID-19. Sequenced by immunoSEQ multiplex PCR; TCRdb stores in-frame clones only, minus some. This sample has around 140,000 clones, with about 89% found just once. The specimen was PBMCs or T cells enriched from blood (not recorded which). The receptors come from a man aged 55 to 70 who had recovered from COVID-19.

The V gene is TRBV7-3, the J gene TRBJ2-7; the match to TRBD1 covers 7 bases. V gave up 0 bases and J gave up 5 bases; unmatched junction bases: 4. Per the germline V gene, CDR1 is SGHTA and CDR2 is FQGTGA. CDR3 length equals 14 residues. CDR3 DNA sequence: TGTGCCAGCAGCTTAACGCACAGGGGACACGAGCAGTACTTC. It yields the protein CASSLTHRGHEQYF.

J is TRBJ2-2 and V is TRBV28; D is unresolved. The CDR3 sequence is 13 residues long. V was clipped by 6 bases and J by 5 bases, with 10 bases between them. The germline V gene has CDR1 MDHEN and CDR2 SYDVKM. The CDR3 nucleotides are TGTGCCAGCAGATCCCTAAGTACCGGGGAGCTGTTTTTT. Its protein is CASRSLSTGELFF.

This chain links TRBV18 with TRBJ1-4; D gene unclear. The CDR3 has 14 amino acids. Germline values: CDR1 KGHSH, CDR2 LQKENI. The V end lost 5 bases, the J end lost 8 bases, and 15 bases lay between the germline ends. CDR3 nucleotide sequence: TGTGCCAGCTCAAATTCCCCACGGGAAGAAAAACTGTTTTTT. Protein: CASSNSPREEKLFF. The whole variable domain, remainder taken from reference TRBV18 and TRBJ1-4, is NAGVMQNPRHLVRRRGQEARLRCSPMKGHSHVYWYRQLPEEGLKFMVYLQKENIIDESGMPKERFSAEFPKEGPSILRIQQVVRGDSAAYFCASSNSPREEKLFFGSGTQLSVL.

The chain joins TRBV23-1 to TRBJ2-7, with D possibly TRBD1 on 6 matching bases. TRBV23-1 is an ORF; its function is uncertain. The CDR3 is made up of 15 amino acids. V was shortened by 1 base and J by 4 bases, with 14 bases between the two germline ends. In DNA form, the CDR3 reads TGCGCCAGCAGTCAATGGCAGGGGTCTCGGTACGAGCAGTACTTC. Its protein product is CASSQWQGSRYEQYF.

The V call is TRBV9, the J call TRBJ2-1; weak D call: TRBD1 (5 bases). Deletions cut 1 base from V and 10 bases from J, with 9 bases between. Germline V gene data show CDR1 as SGDLS and CDR2 as YYNGEE. CDR3 length: 12 residues. The CDR3 region is CASSVIPGEQFF. CDR3 nucleotides: TGTGCCAGCAGCGTAATCCCAGGGGAGCAGTTCTTC.

The chain employs TRBV5-5 and TRBJ1-2; D may be TRBD1 (5 bases). V lost 4 bases and J 7 bases, leaving 14 bases between the germline ends. The germline V gene encodes CDR1 SGHKS and CDR2 YYEKEE (reference sequence). The CDR3 spans 13 residues. For the CDR3, the DNA is TGTGCCAGCAGCCCCCCAGGGTATAGTGGCTACACCTTC. Its translation is CASSPPGYSGYTF. Using reference TRBV5-5 and TRBJ1-2 for the parts outside the CDR3, the full variable domain is DAGVTQSPTHLIKTRGQQVTLRCSPISGHKSVSWYQQVLGQGPQFIFQYYEKEERGRGNFPDRFSARQFPNYSSELNVNALLLGDSALYLCASSPPGYSGYTFGSGTRLTVV.

V and J are TRBV5-6 and TRBJ2-2; D possibly corresponds to TRBD1 (5 bases). Trimming left V 0 bases short and J 5 bases short, with 8 bases between. Per the germline V gene, CDR1 is SGHDT and CDR2 is YYEEEE. The CDR3 extends over 14 amino acids. Here the CDR3 reads CASSLGQRTGELFF. CDR3 coding DNA: TGTGCCAGCAGCTTGGGACAGCGAACCGGGGAGCTGTTTTTT.

The rearrangement uses TRBV19 and TRBJ2-7; D may be TRBD1 (5 bases). The CDR3 is 15 residues long. Between the trimmed V and J ends, which lost 1 base and 5 bases, there was a span of 15 bases. Germline V gene lookup returns CDR1 LNHDA and CDR2 SQIVND (reference sequence). The CDR3 protein is CASSIVGSLRDEQYF. CDR3 coding DNA: TGTGCCAGTAGTATAGTCGGCAGCCTCAGGGACGAGCAGTACTTC.

This clone has a handful of counts. The CDR3 nucleotides read TGTGCCAGTAGTATGACAGCGGGGGGAGCCAAAAACATTCAGTACTTC. Protein sequence: CASSMTAGGAKNIQYF. The rearrangement links TRBV19 to TRBJ2-4; TRBD2 matches at 9 bases. There are 16 residues in the CDR3. V shed 3 bases and J 0 bases; nucleotides not matched to a gene: 3. The germline V gene encodes CDR1 LNHDA and CDR2 SQIVND (reference sequence).

The chain joins TRBV5-8 to TRBJ2-5, with D perhaps matching TRBD1 (7 bases). Germline V gene sequence: CDR1 SGHTS, CDR2 YDEGEE. V was shortened by 2 bases and J by 3 bases, with 11 bases between the two germline ends. The CDR3 is 14 residues long. Here the CDR3 DNA reads TGTGCCAGCAGCTTCAGGGGGGTCGAAGAGACCCAGTACTTC. Protein sequence: CASSFRGVEETQYF.

The chain carries TRBV28 and TRBJ2-3; TRBD1 aligns across 11 bases. Germline V CDR1 and CDR2: MDHEN, SYDVKM. V was pared by 6 bases and J by 4 bases, with 12 bases of the junction left unmatched. There are 17 residues in the CDR3. CDR3 region: CASRNLGTGGMSDTQYF. CDR3 in DNA: TGTGCCAGCAGGAATCTCGGGACAGGGGGAATGTCAGATACGCAGTATTTT.